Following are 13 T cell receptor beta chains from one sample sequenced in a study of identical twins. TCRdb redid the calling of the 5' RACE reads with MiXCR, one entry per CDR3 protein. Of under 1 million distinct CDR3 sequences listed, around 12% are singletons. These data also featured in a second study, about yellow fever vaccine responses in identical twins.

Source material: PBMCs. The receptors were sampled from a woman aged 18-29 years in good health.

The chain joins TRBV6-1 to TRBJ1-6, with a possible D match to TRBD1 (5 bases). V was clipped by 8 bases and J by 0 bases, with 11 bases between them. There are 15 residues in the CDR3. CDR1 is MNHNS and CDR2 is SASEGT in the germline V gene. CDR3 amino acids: CASEGRISYNSPLHF. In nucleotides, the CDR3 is TGTGCCAGCGAGGGACGCATCTCCTATAATTCACCCCTCCACTTT.

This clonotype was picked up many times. Here the CDR3 reads CASSKGRGQGSSYEQYV. The CDR3 bases are TGTGCCAGCAGCAAAGGGAGGGGACAGGGCAGCTCCTACGAGCAGTACGTC. The V call is TRBV21-1, the J call TRBJ2-7; TRBD1 is the table's D call, not checked against the DNA. TRBV21-1 is recorded as a pseudogene. The length of the CDR3 is 17 residues.

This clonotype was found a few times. CDR3 bases: TGTGCCAGCAGCTCCGGGGGAGCTCCTGGGGCTTTCTTT. This gives the protein CASSSGGAPGAFF. The chain joins TRBV7-9 to TRBJ1-1; weak D call: TRBD1 (5 bases). The V end was cut by 4 bases, the J end by 11 bases, with 17 bases between. The length of the CDR3 is 13 residues. Germline V gene lookup returns CDR1 SEHNR and CDR2 FQNEAQ (reference sequence).

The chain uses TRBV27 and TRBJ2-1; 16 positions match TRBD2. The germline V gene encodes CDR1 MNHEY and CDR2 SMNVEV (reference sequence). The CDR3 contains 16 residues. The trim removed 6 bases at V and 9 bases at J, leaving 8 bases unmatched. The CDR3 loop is CASRQGTSGGAGEQFF. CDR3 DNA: TGTGCCAGCAGACAAGGGACTAGCGGGGGGGCCGGTGAGCAGTTCTTC.

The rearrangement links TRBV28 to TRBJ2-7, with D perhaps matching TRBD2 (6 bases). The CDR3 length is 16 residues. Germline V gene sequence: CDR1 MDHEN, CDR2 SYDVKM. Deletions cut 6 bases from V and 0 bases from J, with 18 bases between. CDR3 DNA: TGTGCCAGCAGCGCCCCGGGGAGGCAGAGCTCCTACGAGCAGTACGTC. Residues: CASSAPGRQSSYEQYV.

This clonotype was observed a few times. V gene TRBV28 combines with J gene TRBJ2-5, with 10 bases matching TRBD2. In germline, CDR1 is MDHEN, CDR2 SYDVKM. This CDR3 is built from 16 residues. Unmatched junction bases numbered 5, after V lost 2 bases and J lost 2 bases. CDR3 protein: CASSLGGSGRQETQYF. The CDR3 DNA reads TGTGCCAGCAGTTTAGGAGGTAGCGGGAGGCAAGAGACCCAGTACTTC. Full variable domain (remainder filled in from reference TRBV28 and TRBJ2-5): DVKVTQSSRYLVKRTGEKVFLECVQDMDHENMFWYRQDPGLGLRLIYFSYDVKMKEKGDIPEGYSVSREKKERFSLILESASTNQTSMYLCASSLGGSGRQETQYFGPGTRLLVL.

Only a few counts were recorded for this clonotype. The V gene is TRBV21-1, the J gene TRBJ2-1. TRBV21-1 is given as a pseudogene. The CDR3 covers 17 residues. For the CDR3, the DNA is TGTGCCAGCAGCAAAGCCATGGACGGCAACTCCTACAATGAGCAGTTCTTC. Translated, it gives CASSKAMDGNSYNEQFF.

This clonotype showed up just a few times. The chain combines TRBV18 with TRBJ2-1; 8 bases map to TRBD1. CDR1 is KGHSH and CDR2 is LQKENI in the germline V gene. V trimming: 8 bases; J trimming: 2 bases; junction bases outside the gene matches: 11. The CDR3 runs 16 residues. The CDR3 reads CASALHLRGPYNEQFF. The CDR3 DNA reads TGTGCCAGCGCGCTCCACCTCAGGGGGCCCTACAATGAGCAGTTCTTC. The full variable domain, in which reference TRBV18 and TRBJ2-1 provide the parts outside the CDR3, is NAGVMQNPRHLVRRRGQEARLRCSPMKGHSHVYWYRQLPEEGLKFMVYLQKENIIDESGMPKERFSAEFPKEGPSILRIQQVVRGDSAAYFCASALHLRGPYNEQFFGPGTRLTVL.

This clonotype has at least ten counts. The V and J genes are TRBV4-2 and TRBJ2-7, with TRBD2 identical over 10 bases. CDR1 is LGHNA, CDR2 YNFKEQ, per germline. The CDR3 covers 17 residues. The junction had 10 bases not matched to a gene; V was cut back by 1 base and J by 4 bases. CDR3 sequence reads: CASSQAHLAGAEYEQYF. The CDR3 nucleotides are TGTGCCAGCAGCCAAGCCCACCTAGCGGGAGCCGAATACGAGCAGTACTTC.

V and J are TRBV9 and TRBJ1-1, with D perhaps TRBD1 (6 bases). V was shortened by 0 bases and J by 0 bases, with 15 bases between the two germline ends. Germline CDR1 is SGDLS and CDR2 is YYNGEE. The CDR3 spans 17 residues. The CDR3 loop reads CASSVALTGPMNTEAFF. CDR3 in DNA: TGTGCCAGCAGCGTAGCCTTGACAGGCCCCATGAACACTGAAGCTTTCTTT.

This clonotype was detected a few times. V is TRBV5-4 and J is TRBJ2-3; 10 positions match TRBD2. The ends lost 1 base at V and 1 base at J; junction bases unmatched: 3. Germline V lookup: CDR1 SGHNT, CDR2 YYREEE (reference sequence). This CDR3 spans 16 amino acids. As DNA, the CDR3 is TGTGCCAGCAGCTTGTTTCTAGCGGGAGGCACAGATACGCAGTATTTT. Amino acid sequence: CASSLFLAGGTDTQYF.

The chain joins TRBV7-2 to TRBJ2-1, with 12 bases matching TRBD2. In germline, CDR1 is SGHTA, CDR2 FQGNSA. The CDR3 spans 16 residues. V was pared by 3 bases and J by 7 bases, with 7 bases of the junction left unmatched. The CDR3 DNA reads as TGTGCCAGCAGCTTTCTAAGCGGACTAGCGGGGAATGAGCAGTTCTTC. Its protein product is CASSFLSGLAGNEQFF. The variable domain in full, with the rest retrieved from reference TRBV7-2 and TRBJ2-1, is GAGVSQSPSNKVTEKGKDVELRCDPISGHTALYWYRQSLGQGLEFLIYFQGNSAPDKSGLPSDRFSAERTGGSVSTLTIQRTQQEDSAVYLCASSFLSGLAGNEQFFGPGTRLTVL.

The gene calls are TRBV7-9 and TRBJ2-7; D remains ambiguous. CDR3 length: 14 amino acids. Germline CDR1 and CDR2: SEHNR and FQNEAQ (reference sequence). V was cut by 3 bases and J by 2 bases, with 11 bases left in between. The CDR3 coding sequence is TGTGCCAGCAGCTTCGGCGGCATAACCTACGAGCAGTACGTC. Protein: CASSFGGITYEQYV.